The clone carrying this T cell receptor beta chain was counted a few times. The antigen is unknown. The V end lost 8 bases, the J end lost 3 bases, and 20 bases lay between the germline ends. The CDR3 loop spans 16 amino acids. Germline CDR1 and CDR2: SGHTA and FQGNSA. The data belong to a study of response to subunit inactivated influenza vaccine. Using its own MiXCR run on the RT-PCR reads, TCRdb lists one record per CDR3 protein. The sample records about 180,000 distinct CDR3 sequences, 7.5% to 10% being singletons. Study results and caveats: There was a suggestion from the authors that each seasonal influenza vaccination recruits few new T cells.

J is TRBJ2-1 and V is TRBV7-2, with D unclear. The clonotype was recovered from a man aged 50 or older who received an inactivated influenza vaccine. This specimen was non-naive T cells sorted from PBMCs, taken on the day of vaccination. The CDR3 DNA sequence: TGTGCCAGCTTCCCAACCCGGCTGGACCTCTACAATGAGCAGTTCTTC. It codes for CASFPTRLDLYNEQFF.